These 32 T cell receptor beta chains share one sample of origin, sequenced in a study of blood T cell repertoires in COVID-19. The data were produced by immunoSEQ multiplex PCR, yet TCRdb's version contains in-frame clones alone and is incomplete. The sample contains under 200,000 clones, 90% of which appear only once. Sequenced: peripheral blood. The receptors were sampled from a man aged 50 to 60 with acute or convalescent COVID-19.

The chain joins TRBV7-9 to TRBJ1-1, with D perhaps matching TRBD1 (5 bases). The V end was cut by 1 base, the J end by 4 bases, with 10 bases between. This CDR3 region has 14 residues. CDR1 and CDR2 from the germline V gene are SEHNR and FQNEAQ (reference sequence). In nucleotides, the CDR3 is TGTGCCAGCAGCTTAGACCCAGGGTTCACTGAAGCTTTCTTT. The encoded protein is CASSLDPGFTEAFF.

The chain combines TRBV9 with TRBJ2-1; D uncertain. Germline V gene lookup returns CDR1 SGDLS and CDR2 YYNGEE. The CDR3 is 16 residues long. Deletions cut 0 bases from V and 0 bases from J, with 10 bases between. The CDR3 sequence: CASSVAGRSSYNEQFF. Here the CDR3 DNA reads TGTGCCAGCAGCGTAGCTGGGCGTAGCTCCTACAATGAGCAGTTCTTC.

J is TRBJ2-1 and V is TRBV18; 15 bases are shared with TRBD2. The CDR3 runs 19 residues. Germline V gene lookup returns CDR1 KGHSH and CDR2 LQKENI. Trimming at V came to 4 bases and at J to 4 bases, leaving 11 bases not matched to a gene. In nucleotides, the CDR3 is TGTGCCAGCTCACAACGGACTAGCGGGGGGGCCTTGTCTTACAATGAGCAGTTCTTC. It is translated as CASSQRTSGGALSYNEQFF.

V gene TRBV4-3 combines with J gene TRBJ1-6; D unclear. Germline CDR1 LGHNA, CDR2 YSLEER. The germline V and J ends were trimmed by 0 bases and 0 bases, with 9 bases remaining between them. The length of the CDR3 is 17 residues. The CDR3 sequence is CASSQDVASSYNSPLHF. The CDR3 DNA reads TGCGCCAGCAGCCAAGATGTCGCTAGCTCCTATAATTCACCCCTCCACTTT.

The CDR3: CASTGTGNTEAFF. DNA for the CDR3: TGTGCCAGCACCGGAACAGGTAACACTGAAGCTTTCTTT. The chain uses TRBV6-5 and TRBJ1-1; possible D gene TRBD1, 5 bases. Germline CDR1 MNHEY, CDR2 SVGAGI. The V end lost 7 bases, the J end lost 2 bases, and 11 bases lay between the germline ends. The CDR3 covers 13 residues.

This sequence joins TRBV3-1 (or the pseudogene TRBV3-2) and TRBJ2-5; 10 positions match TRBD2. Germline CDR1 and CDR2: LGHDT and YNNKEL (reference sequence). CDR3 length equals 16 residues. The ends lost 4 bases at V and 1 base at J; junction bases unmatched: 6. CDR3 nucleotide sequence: TGTGCCAGCAGCCCGAGCGGGAGGGCCAGCCAAGAGACCCAGTACTTC. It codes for CASSPSGRASQETQYF.

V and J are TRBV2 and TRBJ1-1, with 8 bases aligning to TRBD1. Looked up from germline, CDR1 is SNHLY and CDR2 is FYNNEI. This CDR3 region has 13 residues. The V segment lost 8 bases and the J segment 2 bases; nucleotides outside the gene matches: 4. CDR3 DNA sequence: TGTGCCAGCCGGACAGGGACTAACACTGAAGCTTTCTTT. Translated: CASRTGTNTEAFF.

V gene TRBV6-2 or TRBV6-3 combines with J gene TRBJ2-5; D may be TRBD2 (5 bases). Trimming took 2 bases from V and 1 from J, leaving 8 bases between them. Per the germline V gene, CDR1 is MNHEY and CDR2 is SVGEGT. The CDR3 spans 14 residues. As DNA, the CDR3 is TGTGCCAGCAGTTACGTGGGGAGCCAAGAGACCCAGTACTTC. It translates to CASSYVGSQETQYF.

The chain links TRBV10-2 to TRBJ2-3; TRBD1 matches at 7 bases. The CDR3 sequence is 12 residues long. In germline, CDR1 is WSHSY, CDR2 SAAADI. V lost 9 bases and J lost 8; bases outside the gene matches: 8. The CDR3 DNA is TGCGCCAGGGGGACAGCAGAGGGTACGCAGTATTTT. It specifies CARGTAEGTQYF.

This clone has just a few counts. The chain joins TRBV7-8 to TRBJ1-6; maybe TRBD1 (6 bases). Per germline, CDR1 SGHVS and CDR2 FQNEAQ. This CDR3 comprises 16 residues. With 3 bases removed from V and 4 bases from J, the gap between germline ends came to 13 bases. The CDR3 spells CASSLRRTVYNSPLHF. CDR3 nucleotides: TGTGCCAGCAGCTTGCGACGGACAGTTTATAATTCACCCCTCCACTTT.

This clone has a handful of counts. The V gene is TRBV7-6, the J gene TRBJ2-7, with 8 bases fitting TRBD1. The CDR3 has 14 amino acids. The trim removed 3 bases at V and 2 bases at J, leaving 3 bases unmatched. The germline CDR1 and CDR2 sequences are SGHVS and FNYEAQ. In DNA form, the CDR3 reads TGTGCCAGCAGCTTGGGCAGGGGGCCCTACGAGCAGTACGTC. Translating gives CASSLGRGPYEQYV.

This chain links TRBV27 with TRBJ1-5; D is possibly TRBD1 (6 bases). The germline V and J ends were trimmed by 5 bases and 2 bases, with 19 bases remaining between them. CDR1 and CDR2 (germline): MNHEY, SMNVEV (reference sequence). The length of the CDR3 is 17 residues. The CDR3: CASSQLGRQARNQPQHF. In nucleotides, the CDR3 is TGTGCCAGCAGTCAACTAGGTAGACAGGCTCGCAATCAGCCCCAGCATTTT.

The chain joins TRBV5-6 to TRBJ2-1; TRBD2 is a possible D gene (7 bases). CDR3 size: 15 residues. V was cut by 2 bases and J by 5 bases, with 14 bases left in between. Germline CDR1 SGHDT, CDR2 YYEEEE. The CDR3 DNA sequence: TGTGCCAGCAGCTTTGGGGGGGCCGCAGACAATGAGCAGTTCTTC. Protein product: CASSFGGAADNEQFF.

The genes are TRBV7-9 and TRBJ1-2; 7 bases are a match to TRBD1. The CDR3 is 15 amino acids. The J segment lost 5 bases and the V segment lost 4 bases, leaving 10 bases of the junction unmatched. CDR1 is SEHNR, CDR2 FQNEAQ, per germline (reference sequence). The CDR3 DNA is TGTGCCAGCAGCTATGGACAGGTAGCCCTTTATGGCTACACCTTC. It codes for CASSYGQVALYGYTF. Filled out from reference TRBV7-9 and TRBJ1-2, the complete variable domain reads DTGVSQNPRHKITKRGQNVTFRCDPISEHNRLYWYRQTLGQGPEFLTYFQNEAQLEKSRLLSDRFSAERPKGSFSTLEIQRTEQGDSAMYLCASSYGQVALYGYTFGSGTRLTVV.

CDR3 nucleotide sequence: TGTGCCAGCAGTTACTCGGAAGTCCCCATTTACAGGGAAGGAGATCAGCCCCAGCATTTT. As protein: CASSYSEVPIYREGDQPQHF. The gene calls are TRBV6-2 or TRBV6-3 and TRBJ1-5, with D possibly being TRBD1 (6 bases). The ends were cut back, 0 bases at V and 5 bases at J, with 26 bases in the middle. The CDR3 consists of 20 residues. Germline V gives CDR1 MNHEY, CDR2 SVGEGT.

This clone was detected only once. CDR3 DNA: TGTGCCAGCACCTCAGGGTGGGGCAATCAGCCCCAGCATTTT. This sequence encodes CASTSGWGNQPQHF. The chain combines TRBV27 with TRBJ1-5; the D gene is possibly TRBD1 (5 bases). Looked up from germline, CDR1 is MNHEY and CDR2 is SMNVEV (reference sequence). V lost 7 bases to trimming and J lost 2 bases, with 12 bases between them. CDR3 length: 14 amino acids.

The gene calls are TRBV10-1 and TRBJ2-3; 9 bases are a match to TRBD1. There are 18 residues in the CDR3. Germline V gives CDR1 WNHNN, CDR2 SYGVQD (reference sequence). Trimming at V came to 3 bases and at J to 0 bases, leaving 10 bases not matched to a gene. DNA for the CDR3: TGCGCCAGCAGTGATACCGGGACAGGGAAAGCTAGCACAGATACGCAGTATTTT. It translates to CASSDTGTGKASTDTQYF.

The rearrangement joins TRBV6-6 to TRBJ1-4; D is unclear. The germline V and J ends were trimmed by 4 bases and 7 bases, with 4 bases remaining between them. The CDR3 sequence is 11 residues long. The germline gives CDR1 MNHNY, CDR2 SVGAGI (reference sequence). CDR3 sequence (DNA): TGTGCCAGCAGTTTACTTGAAAAACTGTTTTTT. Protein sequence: CASSLLEKLFF.

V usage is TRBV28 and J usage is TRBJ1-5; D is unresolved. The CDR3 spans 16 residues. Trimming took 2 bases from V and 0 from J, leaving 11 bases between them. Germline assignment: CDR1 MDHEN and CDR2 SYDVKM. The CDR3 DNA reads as TGTGCCAGCAGTTTAGCAGGTTCGGATAGCAATCAGCCCCAGCATTTT. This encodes CASSLAGSDSNQPQHF. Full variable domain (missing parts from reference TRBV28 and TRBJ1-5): DVKVTQSSRYLVKRTGEKVFLECVQDMDHENMFWYRQDPGLGLRLIYFSYDVKMKEKGDIPEGYSVSREKKERFSLILESASTNQTSMYLCASSLAGSDSNQPQHFGDGTRLSIL.

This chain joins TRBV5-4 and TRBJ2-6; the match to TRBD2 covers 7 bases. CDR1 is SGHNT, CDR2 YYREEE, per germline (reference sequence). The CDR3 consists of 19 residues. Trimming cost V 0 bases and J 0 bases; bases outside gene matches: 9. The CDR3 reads CASSLEVRRGTSGANVLTF. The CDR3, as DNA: TGTGCCAGCAGCTTGGAGGTTAGGCGGGGGACCTCTGGGGCCAACGTCCTGACTTTC.

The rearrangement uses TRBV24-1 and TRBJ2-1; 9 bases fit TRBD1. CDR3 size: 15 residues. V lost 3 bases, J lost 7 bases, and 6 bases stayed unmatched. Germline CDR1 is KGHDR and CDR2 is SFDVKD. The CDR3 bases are TGTGCCACCAGTGATCGGACGGACAGGGGAAATGAGCAGTTCTTC. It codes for CATSDRTDRGNEQFF.

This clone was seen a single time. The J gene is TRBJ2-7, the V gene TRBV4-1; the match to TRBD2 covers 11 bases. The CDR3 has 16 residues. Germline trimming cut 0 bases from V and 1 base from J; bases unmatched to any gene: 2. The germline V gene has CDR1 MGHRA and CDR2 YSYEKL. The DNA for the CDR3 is TGCGCCAGCAGCCAAGAGACTAGCGGGGTTTCCTACGAGCAGTACTTC. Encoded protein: CASSQETSGVSYEQYF.

The chain's CDR3 is CSGTGGAGETQYF. The CDR3 DNA reads as TGCAGCGGTACAGGGGGCGCCGGGGAGACCCAGTACTTC. The chain links TRBV29-1 to TRBJ2-5; 9 bases align to TRBD1. This CDR3 region has 13 residues. Germline V gene data show CDR1 as SQVTM and CDR2 as ANQGSEA. J gave up 5 bases and V 7 bases, and 8 bases lay outside the gene matches. Together with reference TRBV29-1 and TRBJ2-5, the CDR3 gives the full variable domain: SAVISQKPSRDICQRGTSLTIQCQVDSQVTMMFWYRQQPGQSLTLIATANQGSEATYESGFVIDKFPISRPNLTFSTLTVSNMSPEDSSIYLCSGTGGAGETQYFGPGTRLLVL.

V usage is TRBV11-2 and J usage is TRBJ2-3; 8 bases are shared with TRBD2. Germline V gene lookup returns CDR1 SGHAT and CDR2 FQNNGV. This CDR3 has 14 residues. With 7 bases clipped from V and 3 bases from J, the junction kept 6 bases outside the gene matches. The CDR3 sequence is CASISGGLTDTQYF. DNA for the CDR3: TGTGCCAGCATCTCGGGGGGGCTTACAGATACGCAGTATTTT.

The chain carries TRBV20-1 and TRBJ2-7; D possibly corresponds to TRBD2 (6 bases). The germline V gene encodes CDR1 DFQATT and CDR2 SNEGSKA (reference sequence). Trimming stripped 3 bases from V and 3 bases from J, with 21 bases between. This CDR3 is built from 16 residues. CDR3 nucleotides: TGCAGTGCTAGTCTCTTAGGCGGGCAGGGAGGCTACGAGCAGTACTTC. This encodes CSASLLGGQGGYEQYF.

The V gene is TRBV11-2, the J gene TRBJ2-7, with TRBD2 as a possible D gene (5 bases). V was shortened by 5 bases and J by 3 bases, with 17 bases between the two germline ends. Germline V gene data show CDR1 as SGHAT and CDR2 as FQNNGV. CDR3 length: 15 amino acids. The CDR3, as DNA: TGTGCCAGCAGCCCCCTGGAGGCCGGTCTCTACGAGCAGTACTTC. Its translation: CASSPLEAGLYEQYF.

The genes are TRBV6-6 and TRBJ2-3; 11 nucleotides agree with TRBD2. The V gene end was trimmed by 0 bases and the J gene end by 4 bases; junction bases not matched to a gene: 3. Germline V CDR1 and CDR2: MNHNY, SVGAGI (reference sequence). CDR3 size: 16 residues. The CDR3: CASSYSTSGDADTQYF. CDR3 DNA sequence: TGTGCCAGCAGTTACTCGACTAGCGGGGACGCAGATACGCAGTATTTT.

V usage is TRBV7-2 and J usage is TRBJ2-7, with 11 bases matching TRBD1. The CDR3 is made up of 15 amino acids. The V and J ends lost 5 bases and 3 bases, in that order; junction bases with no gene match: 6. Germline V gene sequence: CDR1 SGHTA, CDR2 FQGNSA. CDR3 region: CASSLGQGAGYEQYV. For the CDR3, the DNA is TGTGCCAGCAGCCTTGGACAGGGGGCAGGCTACGAGCAGTACGTC.

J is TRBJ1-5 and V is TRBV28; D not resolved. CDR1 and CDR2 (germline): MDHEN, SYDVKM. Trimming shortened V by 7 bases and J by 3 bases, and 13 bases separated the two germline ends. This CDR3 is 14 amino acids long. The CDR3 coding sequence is TGTGCCAGCAAGTTTTTACTGTCCAATCAGCCCCAGCATTTT. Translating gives CASKFLLSNQPQHF.

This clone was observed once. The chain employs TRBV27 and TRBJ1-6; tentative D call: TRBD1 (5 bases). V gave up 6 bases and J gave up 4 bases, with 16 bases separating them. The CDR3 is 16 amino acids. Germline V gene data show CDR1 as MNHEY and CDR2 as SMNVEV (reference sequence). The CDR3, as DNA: TGTGCCAGCAGCTTTCTTAGACAGCTTTATAATTCACCCCTCCACTTT. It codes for CASSFLRQLYNSPLHF.

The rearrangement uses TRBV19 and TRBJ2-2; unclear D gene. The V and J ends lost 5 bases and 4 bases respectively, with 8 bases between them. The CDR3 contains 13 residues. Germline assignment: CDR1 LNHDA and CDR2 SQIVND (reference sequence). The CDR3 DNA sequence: TGTGCCAGTAGTCTACCGGTCACCGGGGAGCTGTTTTTT. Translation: CASSLPVTGELFF.

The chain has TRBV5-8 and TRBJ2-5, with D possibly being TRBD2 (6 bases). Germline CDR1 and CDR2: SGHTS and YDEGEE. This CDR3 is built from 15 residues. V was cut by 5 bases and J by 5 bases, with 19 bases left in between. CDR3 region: CASRTGGFMGETQYF. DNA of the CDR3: TGTGCCAGCAGAACTGGGGGGTTCATGGGCGAGACCCAGTACTTC.